Included here is one T cell receptor (beta chain) sequence, with context. Measured with immunoSEQ multiplex PCR; TCRdb has only the in-frame clones, and not every one. Altogether about 270,000 clones are present, around nine tenths being singletons, with the ten largest covering roughly 3%. These data come from a study of blood T cell repertoires in COVID-19. Study-level information: Some COVID-19 samples were acute and others convalescent; all came from the United States, Italy and Spain.

Germline CDR1 MNHEY, CDR2 SVGAGI. The CDR3 length is 13 residues. The ends were cut back, 6 bases at V and 0 bases at J, with 8 bases in the middle. Those enrolled, adults aged 18 to 89 years, came from under 25 US areas. Recovery meant two consecutive negative NP/OP PCR tests, professional clearance, or resolved symptoms. The genes are TRBV6-5 and TRBJ1-1; D remains unclear. Sequencing was carried out using PBMCs or T cells enriched from blood (not recorded which). The TCR comes from a woman younger than 30 who had recovered from COVID-19. For the CDR3, the DNA is TGTGCCAGCAGGGCAAATATGAACACTGAAGCTTTCTTT. Its translation is CASRANMNTEAFF.